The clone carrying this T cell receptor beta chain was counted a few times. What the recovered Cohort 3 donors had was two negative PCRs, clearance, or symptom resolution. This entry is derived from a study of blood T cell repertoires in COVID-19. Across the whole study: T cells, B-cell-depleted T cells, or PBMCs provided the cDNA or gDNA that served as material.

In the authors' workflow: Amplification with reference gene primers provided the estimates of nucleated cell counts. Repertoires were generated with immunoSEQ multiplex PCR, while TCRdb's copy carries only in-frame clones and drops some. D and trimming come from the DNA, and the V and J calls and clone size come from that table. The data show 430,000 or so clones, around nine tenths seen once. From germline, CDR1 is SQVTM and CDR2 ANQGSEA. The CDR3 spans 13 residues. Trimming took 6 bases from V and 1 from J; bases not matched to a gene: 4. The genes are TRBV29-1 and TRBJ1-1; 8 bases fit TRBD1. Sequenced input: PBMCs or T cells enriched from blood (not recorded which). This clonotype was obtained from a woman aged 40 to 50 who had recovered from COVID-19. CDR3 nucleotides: TGCAGCGTCGCAGGACAGGGGAACACTGAAGCTTTCTTT. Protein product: CSVAGQGNTEAFF.